In this sample, the clone carrying this T cell receptor beta chain turned up many times. The antigen remains undetermined. The ends lost 5 bases at V and 7 bases at J; junction bases unmatched: 10. This CDR3 has 15 amino acids. Looked up from germline, CDR1 is MDHEN and CDR2 is SYDVKM. Ligated cDNA underwent four rounds of PCR with nested alpha and beta constant region primers and SP2. TCRdb ran MiXCR on the UMI-ligation and nested PCR reads and lists one entry per CDR3 protein. Altogether about 37,000 distinct CDR3 sequences are present, approximately 9.9% being singletons, with the ten largest covering about 4.2%. The data were obtained in a study of naive and memory T cell subsets. Treatment reported: skin biopsy from PPD injection site in Mantoux-positive individual. The library had UMIs added by 3' ligation of an oligonucleotide to TCR cDNA. Study observations and caveats: Reportedly, tuberculin skin test sites gave far more TCRs than other biopsies.

The chain carries TRBV28 and TRBJ2-1, with TRBD2 matching over 8 bases. This clonotype was sampled from an adult in good health. Material: skin, obtained from a tuberculin skin test site. This CDR3 reads CASSPIAGTRNEQFF. The CDR3 DNA reads TGTGCCAGCAGTCCCATAGCGGGAACCAGGAATGAGCAGTTCTTC.